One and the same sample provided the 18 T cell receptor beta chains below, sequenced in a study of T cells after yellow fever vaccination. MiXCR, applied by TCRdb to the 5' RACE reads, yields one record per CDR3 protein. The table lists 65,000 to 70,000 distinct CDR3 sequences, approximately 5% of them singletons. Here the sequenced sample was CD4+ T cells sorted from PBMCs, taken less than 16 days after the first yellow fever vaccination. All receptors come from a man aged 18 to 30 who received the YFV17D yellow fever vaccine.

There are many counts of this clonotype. The CDR3 DNA sequence: TGCAGTGCTATGAGCGGTCTAGCCAAAAACATTCAGTACTTC. Amino acids: CSAMSGLAKNIQYF. The chain links TRBV20-1 to TRBJ2-4; maybe TRBD2 (5 bases). The germline CDR1 and CDR2 sequences are DFQATT and SNEGSKA (reference sequence). The CDR3 runs 14 residues. V was trimmed by 4 bases and J by 0 bases, leaving 10 bases between them.

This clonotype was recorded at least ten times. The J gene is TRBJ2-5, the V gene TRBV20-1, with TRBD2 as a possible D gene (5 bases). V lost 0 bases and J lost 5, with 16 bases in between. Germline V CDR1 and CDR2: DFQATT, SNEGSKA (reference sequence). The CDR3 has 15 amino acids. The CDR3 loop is CSARDPTTRGETQYF. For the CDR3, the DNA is TGCAGTGCTAGAGATCCGACTACCAGAGGGGAGACCCAGTACTTC.

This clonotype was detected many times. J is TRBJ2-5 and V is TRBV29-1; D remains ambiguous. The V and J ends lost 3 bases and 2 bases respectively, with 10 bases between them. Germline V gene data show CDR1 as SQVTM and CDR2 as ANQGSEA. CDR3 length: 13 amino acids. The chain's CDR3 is CSVDRTYQETQYF. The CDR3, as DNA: TGCAGCGTTGACAGAACCTATCAAGAGACCCAGTACTTC.

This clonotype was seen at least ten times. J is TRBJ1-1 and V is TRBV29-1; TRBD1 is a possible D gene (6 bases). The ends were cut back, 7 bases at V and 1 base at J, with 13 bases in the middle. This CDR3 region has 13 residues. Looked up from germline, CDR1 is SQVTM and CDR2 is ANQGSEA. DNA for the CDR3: TGCAGCGCCCAGACAGGTTCGAACACTGAAGCTTTCTTT. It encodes CSAQTGSNTEAFF.

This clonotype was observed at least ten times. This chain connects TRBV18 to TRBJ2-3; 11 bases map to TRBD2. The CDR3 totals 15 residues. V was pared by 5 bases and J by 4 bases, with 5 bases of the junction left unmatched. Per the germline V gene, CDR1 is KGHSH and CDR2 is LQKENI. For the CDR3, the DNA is TGTGCCAGCTCAGTAGCGGGGGGGCCCGCAGATACGCAGTATTTT. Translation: CASSVAGGPADTQYF.

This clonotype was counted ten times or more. In nucleotides, the CDR3 is TGTGCCAGCAGTTACTCGCTCGAGGGCACCGGGGAGCTGTTTTTT. Its protein is CASSYSLEGTGELFF. This chain uses TRBV6-2 or TRBV6-3 with TRBJ2-2; D may be TRBD2 (5 bases). Per the germline V gene, CDR1 is MNHEY and CDR2 is SVGEGT. V was trimmed by 0 bases and J by 4 bases, leaving 9 bases between them. There are 15 residues in the CDR3.

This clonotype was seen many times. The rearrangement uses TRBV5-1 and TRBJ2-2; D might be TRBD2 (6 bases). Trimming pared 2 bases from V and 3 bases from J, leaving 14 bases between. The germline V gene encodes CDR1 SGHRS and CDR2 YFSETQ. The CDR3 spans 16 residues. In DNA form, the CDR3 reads TGCGCCAGCAGCTTTAGTTCGGGAGTCGACACCGGGGAGCTGTTTTTT. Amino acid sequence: CASSFSSGVDTGELFF.

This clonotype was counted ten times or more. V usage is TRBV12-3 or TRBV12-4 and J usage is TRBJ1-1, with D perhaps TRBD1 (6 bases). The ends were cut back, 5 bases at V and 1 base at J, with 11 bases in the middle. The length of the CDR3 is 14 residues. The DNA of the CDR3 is TGTGCCAGCAGTGTGGACAGAACGAACACTGAAGCTTTCTTT. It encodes CASSVDRTNTEAFF.

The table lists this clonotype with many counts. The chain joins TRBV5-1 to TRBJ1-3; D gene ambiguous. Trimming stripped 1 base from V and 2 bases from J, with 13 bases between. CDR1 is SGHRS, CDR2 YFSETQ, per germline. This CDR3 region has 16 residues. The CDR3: CASSLNWMGTGNTIYF. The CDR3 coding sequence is TGCGCCAGCAGCTTGAATTGGATGGGGACTGGAAACACCATATATTTT.

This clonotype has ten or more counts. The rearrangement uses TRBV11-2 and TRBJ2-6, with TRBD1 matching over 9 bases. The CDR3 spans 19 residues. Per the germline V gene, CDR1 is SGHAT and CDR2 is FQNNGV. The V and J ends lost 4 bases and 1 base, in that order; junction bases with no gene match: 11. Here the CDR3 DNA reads TGTGCCAGCAGCTCCCGAGGAGTGGACAGGGGTTCTGGGGCCAACGTCCTGACTTTC. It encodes CASSSRGVDRGSGANVLTF. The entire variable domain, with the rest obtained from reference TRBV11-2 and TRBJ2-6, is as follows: EAGVAQSPRYKIIEKRQSVAFWCNPISGHATLYWYQQILGQGPKLLIQFQNNGVVDDSQLPKDRFSAERLKGVDSTLKIQPAKLEDSAVYLCASSSRGVDRGSGANVLTFGAGSRLTVL.

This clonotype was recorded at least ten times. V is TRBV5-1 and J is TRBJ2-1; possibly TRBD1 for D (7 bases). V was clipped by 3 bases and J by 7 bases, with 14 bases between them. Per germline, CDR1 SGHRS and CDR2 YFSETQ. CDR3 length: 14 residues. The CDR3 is CASSYRTGGNEQFF. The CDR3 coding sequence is TGCGCCAGCAGCTATAGGACAGGAGGGAATGAGCAGTTCTTC.

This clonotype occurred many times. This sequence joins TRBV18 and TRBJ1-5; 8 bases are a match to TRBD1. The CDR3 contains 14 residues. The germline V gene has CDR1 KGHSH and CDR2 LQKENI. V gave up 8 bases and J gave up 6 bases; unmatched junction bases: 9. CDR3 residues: CASTPDRGGQPQHF. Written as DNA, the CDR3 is TGTGCCAGCACCCCTGACAGGGGAGGTCAGCCCCAGCATTTT.

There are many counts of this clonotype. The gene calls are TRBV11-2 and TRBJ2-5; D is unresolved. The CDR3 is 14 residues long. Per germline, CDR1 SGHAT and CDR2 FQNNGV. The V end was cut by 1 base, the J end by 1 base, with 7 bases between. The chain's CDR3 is CASSLGHGQETQYF. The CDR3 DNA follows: TGTGCCAGCAGCTTAGGACACGGCCAAGAGACCCAGTACTTC.

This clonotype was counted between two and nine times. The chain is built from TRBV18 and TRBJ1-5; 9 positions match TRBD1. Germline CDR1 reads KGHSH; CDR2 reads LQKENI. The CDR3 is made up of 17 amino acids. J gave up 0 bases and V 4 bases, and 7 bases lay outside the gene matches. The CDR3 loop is CASSLTGTGNSNQPQHF. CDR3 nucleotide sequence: TGTGCCAGCTCACTCACCGGGACAGGGAATAGCAATCAGCCCCAGCATTTT.

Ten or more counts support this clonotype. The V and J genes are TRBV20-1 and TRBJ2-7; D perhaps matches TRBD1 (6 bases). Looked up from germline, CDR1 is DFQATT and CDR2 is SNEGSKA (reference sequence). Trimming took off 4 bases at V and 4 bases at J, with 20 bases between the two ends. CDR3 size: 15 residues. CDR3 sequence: CSATAGTSNHYEQYV. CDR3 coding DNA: TGCAGTGCTACCGCCGGGACATCGAACCATTACGAGCAGTACGTC.

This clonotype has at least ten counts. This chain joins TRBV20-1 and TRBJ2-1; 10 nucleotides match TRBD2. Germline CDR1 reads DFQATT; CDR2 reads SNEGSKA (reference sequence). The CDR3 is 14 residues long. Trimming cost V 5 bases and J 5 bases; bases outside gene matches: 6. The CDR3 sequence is CSALSGGTNNEQFF. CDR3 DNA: TGCAGTGCTCTTAGCGGGGGGACAAACAATGAGCAGTTCTTC.

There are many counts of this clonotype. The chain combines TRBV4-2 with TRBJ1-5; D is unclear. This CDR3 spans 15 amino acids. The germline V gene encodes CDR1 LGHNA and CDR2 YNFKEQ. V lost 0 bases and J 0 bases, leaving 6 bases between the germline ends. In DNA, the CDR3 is TGTGCCAGCAGCCAAGAAGATGTTAGCAATCAGCCCCAGCATTTT. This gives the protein CASSQEDVSNQPQHF.

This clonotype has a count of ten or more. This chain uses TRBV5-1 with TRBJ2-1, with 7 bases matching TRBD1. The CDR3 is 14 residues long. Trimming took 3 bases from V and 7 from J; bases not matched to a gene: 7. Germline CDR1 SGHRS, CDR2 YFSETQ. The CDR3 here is CASSSYRGLNEQFF. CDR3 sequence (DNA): TGCGCCAGCAGCTCGTACAGGGGTTTGAATGAGCAGTTCTTC.